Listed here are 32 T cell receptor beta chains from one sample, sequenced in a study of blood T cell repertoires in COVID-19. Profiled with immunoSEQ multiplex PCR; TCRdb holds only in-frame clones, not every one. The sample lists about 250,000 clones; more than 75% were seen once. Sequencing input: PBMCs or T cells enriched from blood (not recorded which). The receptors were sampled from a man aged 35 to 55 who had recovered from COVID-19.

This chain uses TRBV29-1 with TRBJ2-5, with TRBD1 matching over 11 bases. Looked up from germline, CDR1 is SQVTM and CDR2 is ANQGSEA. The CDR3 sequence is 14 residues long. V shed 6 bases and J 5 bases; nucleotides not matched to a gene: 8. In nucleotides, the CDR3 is TGCAGCGTCCCCGGACAGGGGGCATGGGAGACCCAGTACTTC. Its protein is CSVPGQGAWETQYF.

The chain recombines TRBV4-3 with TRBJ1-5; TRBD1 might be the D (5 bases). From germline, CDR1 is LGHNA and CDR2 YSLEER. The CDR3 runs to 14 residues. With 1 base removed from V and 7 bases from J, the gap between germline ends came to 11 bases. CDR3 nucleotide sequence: TGCGCCAGCAGCCAAGGTAGGGGAGGACAGCCCCAGCATTTT. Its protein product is CASSQGRGGQPQHF.

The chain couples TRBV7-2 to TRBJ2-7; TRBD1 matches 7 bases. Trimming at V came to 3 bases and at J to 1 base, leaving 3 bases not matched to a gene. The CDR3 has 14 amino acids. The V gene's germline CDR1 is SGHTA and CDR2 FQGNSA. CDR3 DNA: TGTGCCAGCAGCTTCCGGGACAGTTCCTACGAGCAGTACTTC. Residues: CASSFRDSSYEQYF.

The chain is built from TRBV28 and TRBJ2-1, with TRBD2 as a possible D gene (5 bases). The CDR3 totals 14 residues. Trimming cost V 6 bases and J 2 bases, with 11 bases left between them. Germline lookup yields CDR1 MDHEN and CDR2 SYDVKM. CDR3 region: CASRVSGTYNEQFF. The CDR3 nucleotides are TGTGCCAGCAGGGTGAGCGGAACCTACAATGAGCAGTTCTTC.

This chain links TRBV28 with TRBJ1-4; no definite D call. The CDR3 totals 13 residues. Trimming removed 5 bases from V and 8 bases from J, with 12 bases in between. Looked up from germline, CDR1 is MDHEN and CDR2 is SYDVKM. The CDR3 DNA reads TGTGCCAGCAGTACCACCCCTCGGGAAAAACTGTTTTTT. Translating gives CASSTTPREKLFF. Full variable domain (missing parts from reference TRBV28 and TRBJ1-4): DVKVTQSSRYLVKRTGEKVFLECVQDMDHENMFWYRQDPGLGLRLIYFSYDVKMKEKGDIPEGYSVSREKKERFSLILESASTNQTSMYLCASSTTPREKLFFGSGTQLSVL.

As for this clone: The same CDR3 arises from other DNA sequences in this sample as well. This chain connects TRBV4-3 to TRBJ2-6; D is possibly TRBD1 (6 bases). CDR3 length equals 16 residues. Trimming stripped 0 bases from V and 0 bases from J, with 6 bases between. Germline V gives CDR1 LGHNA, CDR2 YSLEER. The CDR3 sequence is CASSQEGGSGANVLTF. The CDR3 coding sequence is TGCGCCAGCAGCCAAGAAGGGGGCTCTGGGGCCAACGTCCTGACTTTC.

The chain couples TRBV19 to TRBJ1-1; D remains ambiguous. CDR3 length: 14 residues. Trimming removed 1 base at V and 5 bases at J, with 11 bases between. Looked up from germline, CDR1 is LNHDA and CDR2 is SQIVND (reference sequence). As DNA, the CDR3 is TGTGCCAGTAGTATAGGGGCAGGTGGGACTGAAGCTTTCTTT. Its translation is CASSIGAGGTEAFF.

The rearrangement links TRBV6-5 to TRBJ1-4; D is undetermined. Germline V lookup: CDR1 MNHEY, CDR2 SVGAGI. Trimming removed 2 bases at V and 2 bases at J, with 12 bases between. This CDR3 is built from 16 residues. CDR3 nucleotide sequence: TGTGCCAGCAGTTACGACCGGGGAGGGACTAATGAAAAACTGTTTTTT. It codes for CASSYDRGGTNEKLFF.

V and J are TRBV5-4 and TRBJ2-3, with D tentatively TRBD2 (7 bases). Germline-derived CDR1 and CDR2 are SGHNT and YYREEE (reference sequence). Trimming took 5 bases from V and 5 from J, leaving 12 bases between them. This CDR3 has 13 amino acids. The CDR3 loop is CASSRRGGDTQYF. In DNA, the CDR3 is TGTGCCAGCAGTCGTAGGGGGGGAGATACGCAGTATTTT.

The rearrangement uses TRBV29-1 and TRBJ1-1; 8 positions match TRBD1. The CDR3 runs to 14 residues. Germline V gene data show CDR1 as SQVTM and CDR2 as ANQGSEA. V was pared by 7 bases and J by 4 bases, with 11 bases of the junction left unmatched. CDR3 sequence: CSADRAYVGTEAFF. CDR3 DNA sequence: TGCAGCGCGGACAGGGCCTATGTGGGCACTGAAGCTTTCTTT. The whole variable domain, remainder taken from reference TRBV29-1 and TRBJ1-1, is SAVISQKPSRDICQRGTSLTIQCQVDSQVTMMFWYRQQPGQSLTLIATANQGSEATYESGFVIDKFPISRPNLTFSTLTVSNMSPEDSSIYLCSADRAYVGTEAFFGQGTRLTVV.

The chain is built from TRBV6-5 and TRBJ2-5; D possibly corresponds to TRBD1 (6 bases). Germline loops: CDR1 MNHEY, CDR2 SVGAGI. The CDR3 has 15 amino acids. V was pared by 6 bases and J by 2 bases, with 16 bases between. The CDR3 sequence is CASSLRQDPQETQYF. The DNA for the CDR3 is TGTGCCAGCAGCCTTAGACAGGACCCTCAAGAGACCCAGTACTTC.

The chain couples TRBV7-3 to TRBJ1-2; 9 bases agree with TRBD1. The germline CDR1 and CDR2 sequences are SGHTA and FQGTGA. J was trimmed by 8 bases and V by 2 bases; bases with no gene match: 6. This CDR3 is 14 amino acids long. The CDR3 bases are TGTGCCAGCAGCTTAGGTCCGGGACAGGGAGGCTACACCTTC. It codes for CASSLGPGQGGYTF. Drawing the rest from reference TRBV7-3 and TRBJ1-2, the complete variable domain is GAGVSQTPSNKVTEKGKYVELRCDPISGHTALYWYRQSLGQGPEFLIYFQGTGAADDSGLPNDRFFAVRPEGSVSTLKIQRTERGDSAVYLCASSLGPGQGGYTFGSGTRLTVV.

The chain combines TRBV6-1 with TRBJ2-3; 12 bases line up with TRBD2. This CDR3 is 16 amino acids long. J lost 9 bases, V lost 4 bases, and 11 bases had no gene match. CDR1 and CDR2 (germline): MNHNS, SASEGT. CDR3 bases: TGTGCCAGCAGTGCCTCTAGCGGGGGGGCCTCTAGGACGCAGTATTTT. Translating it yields CASSASSGGASRTQYF.

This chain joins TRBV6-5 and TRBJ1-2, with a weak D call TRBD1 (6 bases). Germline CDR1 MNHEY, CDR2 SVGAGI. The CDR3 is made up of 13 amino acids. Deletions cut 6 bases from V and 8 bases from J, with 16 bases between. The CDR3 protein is CASRGDRFSGYTF. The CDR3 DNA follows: TGTGCCAGCAGGGGAGACAGGTTCTCCGGCTACACCTTC.

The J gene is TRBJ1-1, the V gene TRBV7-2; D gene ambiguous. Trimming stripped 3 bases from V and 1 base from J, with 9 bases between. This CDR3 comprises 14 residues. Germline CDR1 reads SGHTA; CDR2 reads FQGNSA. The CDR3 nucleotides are TGTGCCAGCAGCTTGGGCAGACCGAACACTGAAGCTTTCTTT. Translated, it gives CASSLGRPNTEAFF.

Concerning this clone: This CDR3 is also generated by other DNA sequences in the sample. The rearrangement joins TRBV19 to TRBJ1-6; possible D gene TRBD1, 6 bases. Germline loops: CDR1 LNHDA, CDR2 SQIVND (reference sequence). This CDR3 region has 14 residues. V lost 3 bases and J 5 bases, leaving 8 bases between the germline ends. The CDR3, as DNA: TGTGCCAGTAGTATCAGGGGAAATAATTCACCCCTCCACTTT. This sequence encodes CASSIRGNNSPLHF.

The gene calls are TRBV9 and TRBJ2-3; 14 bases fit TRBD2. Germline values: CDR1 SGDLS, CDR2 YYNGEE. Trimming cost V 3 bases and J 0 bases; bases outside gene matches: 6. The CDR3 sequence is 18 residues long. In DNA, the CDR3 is TGTGCCAGCAGCGCCGGACTAGCGGGGGGCGCTAGCACAGATACGCAGTATTTT. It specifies CASSAGLAGGASTDTQYF.

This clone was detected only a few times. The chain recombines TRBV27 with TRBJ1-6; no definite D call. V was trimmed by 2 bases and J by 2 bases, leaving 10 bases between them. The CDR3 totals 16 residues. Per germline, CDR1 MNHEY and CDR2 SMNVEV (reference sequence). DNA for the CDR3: TGTGCCAGCAGTTTAATCCCTGGAGCCTATAATTCACCCCTCCACTTT. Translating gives CASSLIPGAYNSPLHF.

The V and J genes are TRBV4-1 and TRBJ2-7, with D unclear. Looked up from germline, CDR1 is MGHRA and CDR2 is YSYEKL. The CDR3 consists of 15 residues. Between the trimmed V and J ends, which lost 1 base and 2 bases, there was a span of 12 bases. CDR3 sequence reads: CASSQAGYGAYEQYF. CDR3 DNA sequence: TGCGCCAGCAGCCAAGCGGGTTACGGTGCCTACGAGCAGTACTTC.

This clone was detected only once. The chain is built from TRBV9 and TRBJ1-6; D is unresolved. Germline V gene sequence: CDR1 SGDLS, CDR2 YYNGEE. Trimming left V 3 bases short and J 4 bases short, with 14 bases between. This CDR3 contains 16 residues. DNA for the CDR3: TGTGCCAGCAGCGCTGGAACAGAATCATATAATTCACCCCTCCACTTT. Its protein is CASSAGTESYNSPLHF.

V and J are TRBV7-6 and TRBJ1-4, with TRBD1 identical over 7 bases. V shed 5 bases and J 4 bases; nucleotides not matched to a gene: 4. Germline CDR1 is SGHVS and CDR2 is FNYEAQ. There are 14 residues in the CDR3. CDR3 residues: CASSRGQNNEKLFF. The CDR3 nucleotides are TGTGCCAGCAGCCGGGGACAGAATAATGAAAAACTGTTTTTT.

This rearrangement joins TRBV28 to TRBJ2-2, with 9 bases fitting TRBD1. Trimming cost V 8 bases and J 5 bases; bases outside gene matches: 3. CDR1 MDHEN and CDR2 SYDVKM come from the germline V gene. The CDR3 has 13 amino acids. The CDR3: CASLDRGTGELFF. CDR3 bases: TGTGCCAGCCTAGACAGGGGGACCGGGGAGCTGTTTTTT.

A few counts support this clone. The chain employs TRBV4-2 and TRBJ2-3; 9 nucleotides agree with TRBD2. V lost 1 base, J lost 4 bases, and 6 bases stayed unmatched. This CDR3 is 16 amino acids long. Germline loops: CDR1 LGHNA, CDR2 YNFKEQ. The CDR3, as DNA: TGTGCCAGCAGCCAAGGGGCGGGGGGGCCCGCAGATACGCAGTATTTT. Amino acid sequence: CASSQGAGGPADTQYF.

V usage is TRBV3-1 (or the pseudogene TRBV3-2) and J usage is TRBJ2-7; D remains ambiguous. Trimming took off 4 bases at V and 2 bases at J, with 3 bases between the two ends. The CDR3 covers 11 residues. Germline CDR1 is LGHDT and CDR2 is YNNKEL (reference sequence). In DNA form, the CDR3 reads TGTGCCAGCAGCCCCACCTACGAGCAGTACTTC. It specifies CASSPTYEQYF.

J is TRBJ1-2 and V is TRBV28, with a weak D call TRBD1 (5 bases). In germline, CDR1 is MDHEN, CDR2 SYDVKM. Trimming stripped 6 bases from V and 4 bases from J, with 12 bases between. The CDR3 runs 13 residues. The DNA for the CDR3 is TGTGCCAGCAGCCTGGACACGCCCTATGGCTACACCTTC. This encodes CASSLDTPYGYTF.

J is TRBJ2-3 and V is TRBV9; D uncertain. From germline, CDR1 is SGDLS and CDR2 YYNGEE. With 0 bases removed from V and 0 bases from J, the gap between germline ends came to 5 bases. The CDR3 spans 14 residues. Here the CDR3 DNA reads TGTGCCAGCAGCGTAGCGGGTAGCACAGATACGCAGTATTTT. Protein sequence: CASSVAGSTDTQYF.

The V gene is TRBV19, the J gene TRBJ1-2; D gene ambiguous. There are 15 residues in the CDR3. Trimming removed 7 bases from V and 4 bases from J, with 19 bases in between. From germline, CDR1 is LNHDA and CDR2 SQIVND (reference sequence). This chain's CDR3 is CASTMSGAVIYGYTF. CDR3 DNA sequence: TGTGCCAGTACCATGTCGGGAGCCGTTATCTATGGCTACACCTTC.

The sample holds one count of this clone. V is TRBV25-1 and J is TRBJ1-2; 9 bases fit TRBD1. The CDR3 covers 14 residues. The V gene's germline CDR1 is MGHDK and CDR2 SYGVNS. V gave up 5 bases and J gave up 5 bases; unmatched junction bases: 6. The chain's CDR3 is CASSTRTGEYGYTF. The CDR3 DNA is TGTGCCAGCAGTACCCGGACAGGGGAGTATGGCTACACCTTC.

The CDR3 region is CASSQGGDSNQPQHF. CDR3 DNA: TGCGCCAGCAGCCAAGGGGGGGACAGCAATCAGCCCCAGCATTTT. The V gene is TRBV4-1, the J gene TRBJ1-5, with D maybe TRBD1 (5 bases). Germline V lookup: CDR1 MGHRA, CDR2 YSYEKL. V lost 1 base and J lost 1, with 8 bases in between. The length of the CDR3 is 15 residues.

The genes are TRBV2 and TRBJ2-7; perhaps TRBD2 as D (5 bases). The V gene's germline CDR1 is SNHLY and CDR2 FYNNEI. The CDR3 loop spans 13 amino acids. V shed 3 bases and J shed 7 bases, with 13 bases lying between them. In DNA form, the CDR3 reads TGTGCCAGCAGTGACCGTCCGGGGTTGGAGCAGTACTTC. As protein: CASSDRPGLEQYF.

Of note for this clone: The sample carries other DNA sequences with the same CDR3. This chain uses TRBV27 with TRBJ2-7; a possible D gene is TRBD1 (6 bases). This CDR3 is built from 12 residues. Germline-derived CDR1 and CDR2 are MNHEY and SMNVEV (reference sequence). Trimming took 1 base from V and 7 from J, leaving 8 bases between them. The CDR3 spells CASSLWGREQYF. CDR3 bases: TGTGCCAGCAGTTTATGGGGGCGGGAGCAGTACTTC.

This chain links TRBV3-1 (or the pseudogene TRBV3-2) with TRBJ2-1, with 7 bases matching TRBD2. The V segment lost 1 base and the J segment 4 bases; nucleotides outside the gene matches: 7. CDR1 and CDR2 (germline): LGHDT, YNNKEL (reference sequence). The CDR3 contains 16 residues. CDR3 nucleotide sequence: TGTGCCAGCAGCCAAGTCGGGGGAGGGCCTTACAATGAGCAGTTCTTC. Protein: CASSQVGGGPYNEQFF.